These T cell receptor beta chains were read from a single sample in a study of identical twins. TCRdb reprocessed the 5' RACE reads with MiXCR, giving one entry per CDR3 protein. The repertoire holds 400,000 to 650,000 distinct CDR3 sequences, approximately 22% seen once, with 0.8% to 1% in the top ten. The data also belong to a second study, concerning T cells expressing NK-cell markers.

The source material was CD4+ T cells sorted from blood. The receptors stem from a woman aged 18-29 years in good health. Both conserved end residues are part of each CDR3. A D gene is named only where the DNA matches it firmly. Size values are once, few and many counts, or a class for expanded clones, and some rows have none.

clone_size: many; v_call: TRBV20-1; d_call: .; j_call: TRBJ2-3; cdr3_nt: TGCAGTGCTAGAGCGGGGCGCACAGATACGCAGTATTTT; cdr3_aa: CSARAGRTDTQYF
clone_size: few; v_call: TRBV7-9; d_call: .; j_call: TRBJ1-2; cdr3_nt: TGTGCCAGCAGCTTTTTGAGCCGGGCCGGGGATGGCTACACCTTC; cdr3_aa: CASSFLSRAGDGYTF
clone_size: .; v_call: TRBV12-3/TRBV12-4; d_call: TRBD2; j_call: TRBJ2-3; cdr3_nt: TGTGCCAGCAGTTTAGTACCGGGACTAGGGGCAGATACGCAGTATTTT; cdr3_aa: CASSLVPGLGADTQYF
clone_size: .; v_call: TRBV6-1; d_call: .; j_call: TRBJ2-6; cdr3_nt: TGTGCCAGCAGTCCCTGGGGTACGGGGGCCAACGTCCTGACTTTC; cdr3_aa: CASSPWGTGANVLTF
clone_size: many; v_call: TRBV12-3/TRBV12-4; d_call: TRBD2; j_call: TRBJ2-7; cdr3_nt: TGTGCCAGCTCCCAAGGCTGGGCGGGAGGGAACTACGAGCAGTACTTC; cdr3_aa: CASSQGWAGGNYEQYF
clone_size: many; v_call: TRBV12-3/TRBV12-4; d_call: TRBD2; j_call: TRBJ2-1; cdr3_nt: TGTGCCAGCAGACCTACCTCGGGACTACTTTACAATGAGCAGTTCTTC; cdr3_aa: CASRPTSGLLYNEQFF
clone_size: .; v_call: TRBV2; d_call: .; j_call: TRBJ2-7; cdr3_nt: TGTGCCAGCAGTGTACGGGAGCCCCCCGACGAGCAGTACTTC; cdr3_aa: CASSVREPPDEQYF
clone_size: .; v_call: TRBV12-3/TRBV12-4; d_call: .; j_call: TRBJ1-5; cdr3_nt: TGTGCCAGCAGTTTAGCGGGGAGGGGCCTATATAGCAATCAGCCCCAGCATTTT; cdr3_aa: CASSLAGRGLYSNQPQHF
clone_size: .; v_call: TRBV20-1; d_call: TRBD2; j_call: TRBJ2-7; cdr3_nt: TGCAGTGCATATGTGGCGGGGGGCGGGCACGAGCAGTACTTC; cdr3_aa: CSAYVAGGGHEQYF
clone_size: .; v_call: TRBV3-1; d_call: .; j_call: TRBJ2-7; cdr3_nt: TGTGCCAGCAGTTGGAGGAGCTCCTACGAGCAGTACTTC; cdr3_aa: CASSWRSSYEQYF
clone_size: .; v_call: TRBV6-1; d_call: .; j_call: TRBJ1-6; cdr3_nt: TGTGCCAGCAGTGAGACCCATTCACCCCTCCACTTT; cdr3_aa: CASSETHSPLHF
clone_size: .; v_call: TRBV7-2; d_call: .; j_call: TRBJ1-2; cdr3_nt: TGTGCCAGCAGCTTAAATGACTATGGCTACACCTTC; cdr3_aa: CASSLNDYGYTF
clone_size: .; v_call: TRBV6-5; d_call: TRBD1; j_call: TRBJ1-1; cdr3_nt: TGTGCCAGCAGTTACGGAGGACAGGGCGGTATTCGAGCTTTCTTT; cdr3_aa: CASSYGGQGGIRAFF
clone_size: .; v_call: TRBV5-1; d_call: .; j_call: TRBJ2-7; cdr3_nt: TGCGCCAGCAGCGAGGGGGGACGGCTGGACGAGCAGTACTTC; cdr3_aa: CASSEGGRLDEQYF
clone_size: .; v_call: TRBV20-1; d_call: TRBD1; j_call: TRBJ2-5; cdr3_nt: TGCAGTGCTAGAAAGGGGGCTAGGGAGACCCAGTACTTC; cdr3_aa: CSARKGARETQYF
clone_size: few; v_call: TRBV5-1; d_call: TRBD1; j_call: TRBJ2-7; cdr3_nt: TGCGCCAGCAGCTTGCGACAGGGTAGCGAGCAGTACTTC; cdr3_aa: CASSLRQGSEQYF
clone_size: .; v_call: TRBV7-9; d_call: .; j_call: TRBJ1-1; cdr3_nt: TGTGCCAGCAGCCTGAGTCTGTTGACCGACGAAGTTTTCTTT; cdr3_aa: CASSLSLLTDEVFF
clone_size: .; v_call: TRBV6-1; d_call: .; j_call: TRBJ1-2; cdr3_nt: TGTGCCAGCAGTCCAGACAGAGCCAACTATGGCTACACCTTC; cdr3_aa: CASSPDRANYGYTF
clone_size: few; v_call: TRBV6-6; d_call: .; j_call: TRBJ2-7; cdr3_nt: TGTGCCAGCAACCCTGGGGGGTCCCGGGGGCAGTACTTC; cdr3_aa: CASNPGGSRGQYF
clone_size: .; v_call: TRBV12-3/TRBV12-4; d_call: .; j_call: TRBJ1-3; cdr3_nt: TGTGCCAGCAGGTCCCGTTCTGGAAACACCATATATTTT; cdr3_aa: CASRSRSGNTIYF
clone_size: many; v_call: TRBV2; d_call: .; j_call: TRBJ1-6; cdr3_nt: TGTGCCAGCAAAGACAGCGGGGCACCACCCCTCCACTTT; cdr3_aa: CASKDSGAPPLHF
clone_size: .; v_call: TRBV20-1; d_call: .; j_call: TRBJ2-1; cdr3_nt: TGCAGTGCAGACGGAACCCGGCGTAATTTCTTC; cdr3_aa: CSADGTRRNFF
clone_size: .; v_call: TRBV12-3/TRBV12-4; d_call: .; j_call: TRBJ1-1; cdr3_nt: TGTGCCAGCCCTGGTCAGAACACTGAAGCTTTCTTT; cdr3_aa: CASPGQNTEAFF
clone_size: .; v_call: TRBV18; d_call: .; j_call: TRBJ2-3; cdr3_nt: TGTGCCAGCTCGACACAGTGGGGAGATACGCAGTATTTT; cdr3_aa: CASSTQWGDTQYF
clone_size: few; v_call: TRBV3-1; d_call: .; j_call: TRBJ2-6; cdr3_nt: TGTGCCAGCAGCCAAGCTGCGTGGGGCTCGGATTCTGGGGCCAACGTCCTGACTTTC; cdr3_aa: CASSQAAWGSDSGANVLTF
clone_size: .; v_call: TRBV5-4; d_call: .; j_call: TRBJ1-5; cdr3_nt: TGTGCCAGCAGCTTGGACCCTGAGGGTCAGCCCCAGCATTTT; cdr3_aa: CASSLDPEGQPQHF
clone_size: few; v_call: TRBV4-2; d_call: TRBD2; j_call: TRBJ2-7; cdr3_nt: TGTGCCAGCAGCATAAACCTAGCGGGGGAGTACGAGCAGTACTTC; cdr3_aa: CASSINLAGEYEQYF
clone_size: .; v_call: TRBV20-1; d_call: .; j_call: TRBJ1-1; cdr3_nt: TGCAGTGCTTCCGCGGGGGCTTTCTTT; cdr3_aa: CSASAGAFF
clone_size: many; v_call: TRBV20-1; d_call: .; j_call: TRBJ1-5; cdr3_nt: TGCAGTGCTAGTAGGGGGGATCAGCCCCAGCATTTT; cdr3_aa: CSASRGDQPQHF
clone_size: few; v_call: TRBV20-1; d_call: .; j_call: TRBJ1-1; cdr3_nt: TGCAGTGCTAGAGATGGCTTCCGGGTGATGAACACTGAAGCTTTCTTT; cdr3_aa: CSARDGFRVMNTEAFF
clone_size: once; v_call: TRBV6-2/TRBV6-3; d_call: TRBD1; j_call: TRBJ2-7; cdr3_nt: TGTGCCAGCAGTCCCTCCGGGACAGGGCGCTTTGAGCAGTACTTC; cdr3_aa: CASSPSGTGRFEQYF
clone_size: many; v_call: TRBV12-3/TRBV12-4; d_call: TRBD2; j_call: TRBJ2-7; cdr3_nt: TGTGCCAGCAGCCTCGGACTAGCCTTCTACGAGCAGTACTTC; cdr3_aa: CASSLGLAFYEQYF
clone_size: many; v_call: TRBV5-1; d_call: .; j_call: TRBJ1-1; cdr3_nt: TGCGCCAGCGGGCGGGGGGGCGGCACTGAAGCTTTCTTT; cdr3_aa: CASGRGGGTEAFF
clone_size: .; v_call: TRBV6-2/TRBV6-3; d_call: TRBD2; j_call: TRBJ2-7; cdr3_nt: TGTGCCAGCAGACCGGGACTAGCGGGGAGGGACTACGAGCAGTACTTC; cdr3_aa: CASRPGLAGRDYEQYF
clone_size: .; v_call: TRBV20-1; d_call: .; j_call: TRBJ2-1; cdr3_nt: TGCAGTGCTAGAGGACGTCGGGGAGCCTCCTACAATGAGCAGTTCTTC; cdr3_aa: CSARGRRGASYNEQFF
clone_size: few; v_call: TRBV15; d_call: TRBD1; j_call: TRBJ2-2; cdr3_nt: TGTGCCACCAGCAGAACCTTTATATCAGGGGGTCGTAGCGGGGAGCTGTTTTTT; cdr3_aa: CATSRTFISGGRSGELFF
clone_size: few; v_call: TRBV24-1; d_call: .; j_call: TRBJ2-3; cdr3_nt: TGTGCCACCAGCGGAGAGACAGATACGCAGTATTTT; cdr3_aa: CATSGETDTQYF
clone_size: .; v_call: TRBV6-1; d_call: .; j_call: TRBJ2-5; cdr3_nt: TGTGCCAGCAGAGACAACCGCCAAGAGACCCAGTACTTC; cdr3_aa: CASRDNRQETQYF
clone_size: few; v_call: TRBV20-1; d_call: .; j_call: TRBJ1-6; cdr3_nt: TGCAGTGCTATCAGGGGTCATTCACCCCTCCACTTT; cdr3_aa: CSAIRGHSPLHF
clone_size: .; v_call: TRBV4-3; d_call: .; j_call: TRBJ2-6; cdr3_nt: TGCGCCAGCAGCCAAGATCGAGGCGGCGCTGGGGCCAACGTCCTGACTTTC; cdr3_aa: CASSQDRGGAGANVLTF
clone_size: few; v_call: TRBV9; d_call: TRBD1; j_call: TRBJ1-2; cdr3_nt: TGTGCCAGCAGCGTAGGGACAGGGAATGGCTACACCTTC; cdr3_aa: CASSVGTGNGYTF
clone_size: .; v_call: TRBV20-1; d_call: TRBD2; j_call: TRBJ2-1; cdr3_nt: TGCAGTGCTTTGACTAGCGGGAGAGAGGATGAGCAGTTCTTC; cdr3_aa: CSALTSGREDEQFF
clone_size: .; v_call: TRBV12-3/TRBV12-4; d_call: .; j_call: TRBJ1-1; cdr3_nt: TGTGCCAGCAGTGAAGGCCGGGACCGGAATCCTGAAGCTTTCTTT; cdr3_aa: CASSEGRDRNPEAFF
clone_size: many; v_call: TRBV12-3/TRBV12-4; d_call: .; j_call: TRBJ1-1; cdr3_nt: TGTGCCAGCACTCGACCTCAGGGGAGGAGTGAAGCTTTCTTT; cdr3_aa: CASTRPQGRSEAFF
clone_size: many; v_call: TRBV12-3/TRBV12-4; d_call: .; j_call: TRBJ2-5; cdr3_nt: TGTGCCAGCAGTTCGACGCAAGAGACCCAGTACTTC; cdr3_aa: CASSSTQETQYF
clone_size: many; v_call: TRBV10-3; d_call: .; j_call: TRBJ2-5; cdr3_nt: TGTGCCATCAGTGAGGGGTGGGGGATGGAGACCCAGTACTTC; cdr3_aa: CAISEGWGMETQYF
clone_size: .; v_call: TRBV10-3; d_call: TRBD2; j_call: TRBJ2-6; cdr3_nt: TGTGCCATCGGGGGGCGGGAGGTTGGGGCCAACGTCCTGACTTTC; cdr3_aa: CAIGGREVGANVLTF
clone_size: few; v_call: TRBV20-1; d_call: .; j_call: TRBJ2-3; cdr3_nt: TGCAGTGCTAGGGATAGCGTCAACACAGATACGCAGTATTTT; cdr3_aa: CSARDSVNTDTQYF
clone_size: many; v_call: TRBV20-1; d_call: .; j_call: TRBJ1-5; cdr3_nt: TGCAGTGCTAGAGAATGGGGGGGACATCAGCCCCAGCATTTT; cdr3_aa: CSAREWGGHQPQHF
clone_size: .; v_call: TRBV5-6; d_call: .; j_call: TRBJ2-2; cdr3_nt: TGTGCCAGCAGCTTGGCCGGGACCCGCGTCACCGGGGAGCTGTTTTTT; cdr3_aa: CASSLAGTRVTGELFF
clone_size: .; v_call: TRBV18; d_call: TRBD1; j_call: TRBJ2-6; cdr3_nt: TGTGCCAGCTCGTTGGACAGGACCCTACCATCGTCCCTTTCTGGGGCCAACGTCCTGACTTTC; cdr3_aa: CASSLDRTLPSSLSGANVLTF
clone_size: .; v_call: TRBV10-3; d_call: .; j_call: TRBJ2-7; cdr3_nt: TGTGCCATCAGTGAGTCGTTAGGGTACGAGCAGTACTTC; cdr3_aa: CAISESLGYEQYF
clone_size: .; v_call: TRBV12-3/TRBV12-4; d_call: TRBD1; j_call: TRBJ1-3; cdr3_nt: TGTGCCAGCAGCCGGACAGGGGGATCTGGAAACACCATATATTTT; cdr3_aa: CASSRTGGSGNTIYF